This entry concerns a single T cell receptor (beta chain). Specified time point: baseline pretreatment blood. Treatment specified: 15 Gy SBRT to primary tumor, nephrectomy 4 weeks later. Here immunoSEQ multiplex PCR was the method, and the copy in TCRdb shows in-frame clones only, minus some. The data hold 130,000 or so clones, with over 75% observed a single time. This specimen comes from a study of radiation and T cells in renal cell carcinoma. On the study more broadly: Nephrectomy followed 15 Gy stereotactic body radiation by 4 weeks.

Trimming pared 4 bases from V and 5 bases from J, leaving 14 bases between. CDR3 size: 14 residues. From germline, CDR1 is KGHSH and CDR2 LQKENI. V and J are TRBV18 and TRBJ1-1; unclear D gene. Material: blood, obtained from a patient whose treatment included radiotherapy and nephrectomy. The receptor was isolated from a woman aged 45-59 years with renal cell carcinoma. CDR3 sequence (DNA): TGTGCCAGCTCACAGGGCCCTCCGGCAACTGAAGCTTTCTTT. Translated, it gives CASSQGPPATEAFF.